This TCR beta chain was identified during a study of blood T cell repertoires in COVID-19. Study background: Samples came from the United States, Italy and Spain, spanning acute and convalescent COVID-19. PBMCs, B-cell-depleted T cells, or T cells provided the cDNA or gDNA that made up the material.

V lost 6 bases, J lost 5 bases, and 16 bases lay in between. This CDR3 contains 14 residues. Germline V CDR1 and CDR2: MGHDK, SYGVNS. This clone was observed a handful of times. As processed by the authors: Amplified reference gene primers provided the basis for estimating nucleated cell counts. Sequencing used immunoSEQ multiplex PCR; TCRdb keeps in-frame clones, though not all of them. The V and J calls and clone size come from that table; D and trimming were worked out from the DNA. The sample consists of 470,000 or so clones, 70% to 90% of them appearing once. The sequence came from a human donor in a cohort sampled during active COVID-19. The specimen sequenced was peripheral blood. The chain carries TRBV25-1 and TRBJ1-1, with TRBD1 as a possible D gene (5 bases). CDR3 amino acids: CASRGRGEVTEAFF. Here the CDR3 DNA reads TGTGCCAGCAGGGGGCGGGGGGAAGTGACTGAAGCTTTCTTT.